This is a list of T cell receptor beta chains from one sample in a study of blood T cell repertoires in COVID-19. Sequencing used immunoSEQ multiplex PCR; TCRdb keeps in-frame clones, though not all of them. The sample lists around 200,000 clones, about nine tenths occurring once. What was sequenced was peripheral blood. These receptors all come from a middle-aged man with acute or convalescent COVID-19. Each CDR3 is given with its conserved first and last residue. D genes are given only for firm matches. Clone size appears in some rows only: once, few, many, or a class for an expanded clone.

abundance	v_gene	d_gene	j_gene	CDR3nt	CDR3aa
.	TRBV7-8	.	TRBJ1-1	TGTGCCAGCAGCTTACGGGAGGGCACTGAAGCTTTCTTT	CASSLREGTEAFF
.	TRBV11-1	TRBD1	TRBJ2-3	TGTGCCAGCAGCTTAAGGGGGCCGGTTACAGATACGCAGTATTTT	CASSLRGPVTDTQYF
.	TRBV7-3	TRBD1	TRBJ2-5	TGTGCCAGCAGCCGTACAGGGGGTCCTTTTCCCCAAGAGACCCAGTACTTC	CASSRTGGPFPQETQYF
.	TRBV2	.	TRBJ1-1	TGTGCCACAGCCAGCGAGGTGAACACTGAAGCTTTCTTT	CATASEVNTEAFF
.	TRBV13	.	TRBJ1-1	TGTGCCAGCAGCTTAGGCAGGGAAATGAACACTGAAGCTTTCTTT	CASSLGREMNTEAFF
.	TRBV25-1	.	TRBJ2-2	TGTGCCAGCAGCGCAGCAGGGCCGCCCGGGGAGCTGTTTTTT	CASSAAGPPGELFF
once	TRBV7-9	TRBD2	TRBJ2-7	TGTGCCAGCAGCTGGGGGGGACTCGAGCAGTACTTC	CASSWGGLEQYF
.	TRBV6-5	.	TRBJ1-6	TGTGCCAGCAGTTACGAGGGCTCCTATAATTCACCCCTCCACTTT	CASSYEGSYNSPLHF
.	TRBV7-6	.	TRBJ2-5	TGTGCCAGCAGCTCGGGTCCCCAGTACTTC	CASSSGPQYF
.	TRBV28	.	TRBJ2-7	TGTGCCAGCGGTCCCTCAGGGGAAGGGTACTTC	CASGPSGEGYF
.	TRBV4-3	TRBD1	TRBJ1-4	TGCGCCAGCAGCCAAGATAGGGCAGGGGGCGAAAAACTGTTTTTT	CASSQDRAGGEKLFF
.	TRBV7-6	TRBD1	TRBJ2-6	TGTGCCAGCAGCTTATTCGTGACAGGGAGCTCTGGGGCCAACGTCCTGACTTTC	CASSLFVTGSSGANVLTF
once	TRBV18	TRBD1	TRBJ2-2	TGTGCCAGCTCACCCAGGATCCGGGACAGGGGGAGTAACACCGGGGAGCTGTTTTTT	CASSPRIRDRGSNTGELFF
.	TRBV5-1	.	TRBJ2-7	TGCGCCAGCAGCTTGGGTCCAGGGACCTACGAGCAGTACTTC	CASSLGPGTYEQYF
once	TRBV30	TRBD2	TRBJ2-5	TGTGCCTGGAGTGCAAGCGAACTAGCGGGGTGGGAGACCCAGTACTTC	CAWSASELAGWETQYF
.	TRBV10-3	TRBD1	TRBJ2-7	TGTGCCATCAGTGGGGGACAGGGAAGTCTCGAGCAGTACTTC	CAISGGQGSLEQYF
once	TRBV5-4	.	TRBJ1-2	TGTGCCAGCAGCTCCGGGGTTGACGGCTATGGCTACACCTTC	CASSSGVDGYGYTF
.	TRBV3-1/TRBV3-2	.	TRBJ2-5	TGTGCCAGCAGGGTGGCACTAGGTCCAGCGGAGACCCAGTACTTC	CASRVALGPAETQYF
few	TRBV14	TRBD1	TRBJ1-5	TGTGCCAGCAGCCAAGAAGGTAGATTGAAGGTGGGACAGCAAAATCAGCCCCAGCATTTT	CASSQEGRLKVGQQNQPQHF
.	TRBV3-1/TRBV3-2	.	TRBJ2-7	TGTGCCAGCAGCCTGGCGGGGACCTCGTACCCCTACGAGCAGTACTTC	CASSLAGTSYPYEQYF
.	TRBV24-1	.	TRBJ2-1	TGTGCCACCAGTCACACTAGAACTGAGCAGTTCTTC	CATSHTRTEQFF
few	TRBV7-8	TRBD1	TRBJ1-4	TGTGCCAGCAGCCTGCAGGGGGCTCGTGAAAAACTGTTTTTT	CASSLQGAREKLFF